The 20 T cell receptor beta chains presented below share a single source sample, sequenced in a study of metastatic and nonmetastatic thyroid tumors. From the PCR reads, TCRdb re-called clones with MiXCR. The table shows about 5,000 clones, with less than 20% occurring only once. Before thyroid surgery, none of the patients had received any treatment. Source material: adjacent normal tissue. These TCRs come from a male donor with papillary thyroid cancer or a benign thyroid nodule (not recorded which). Some clones in this sample may be carry-over from other donors' samples.

The chain couples TRBV7-8 to TRBJ2-7; D possibly matches TRBD1 or TRBD2 (5 bases each). The V gene's germline CDR1 is SGHVS and CDR2 FQNEAQ. V lost 5 bases and J lost 1, with 15 bases in between. CDR3 length equals 15 residues. The CDR3 region has the DNA TGTGCCAGCAGCCCCAGAGGGGAAAGGTCCTACGAGCAGTACGTC. This sequence encodes CASSPRGERSYEQYV.

Remarks on this clone: A much larger clone sits a single nucleotide away, making a read error possible. This chain connects TRBV4-2 to TRBJ2-1; 12 bases line up with TRBD2. This CDR3 is built from 18 residues. CDR1 is LGHNA and CDR2 is YNFKEQ in the germline V gene. The CDR3 is CASSRSRTSGVFYNEHFF. The CDR3, as DNA: TGTGCCAGCAGCCGTAGCCGGACTAGCGGGGTGTTCTACAATGAGCACTTCTTC.

This clone is classed as large. V gene TRBV19 combines with J gene TRBJ1-1; the D is unclear. CDR3 length: 13 amino acids. CDR1 is LNHDA, CDR2 SQIVND, per germline (reference sequence). Trimming pared 4 bases from V and 0 bases from J, leaving 6 bases between. CDR3 protein: CASSTSMNTEAFF. The CDR3 DNA sequence: TGTGCCAGTAGTACCAGCATGAACACTGAAGCTTTCTTT. The variable domain in full, completed from reference TRBV19 and TRBJ1-1, reads DGGITQSPKYLFRKEGQNVTLSCEQNLNHDAMYWYRQDPGQGLRLIYYSQIVNDFQKGDIAEGYSVSREKKESFPLTVTSAQKNPTAFYLCASSTSMNTEAFFGQGTRLTVV.

This clone qualifies as medium-sized. The chain couples TRBV20-1 to TRBJ2-7, with 8 nucleotides matching TRBD2. The CDR3 is made up of 13 amino acids. Trimming at V came to 5 bases and at J to 2 bases, leaving 5 bases not matched to a gene. CDR1 is DFQATT and CDR2 is SNEGSKA in the germline V gene (reference sequence). CDR3 sequence reads: CSALGRGAYEQYF. CDR3 DNA sequence: TGCAGTGCTCTGGGGCGGGGGGCCTACGAGCAGTACTTC.

By its share, this clone is medium-sized. The J gene is TRBJ2-7, the V gene TRBV28; 9 bases map to TRBD1. V dropped 4 bases and J dropped 4; count of bases not matched to a gene: 8. CDR1 is MDHEN and CDR2 is SYDVKM in the germline V gene. The CDR3 sequence is 15 residues long. DNA for the CDR3: TGTGCCAGCAGTTCCGAGGGGACAGGGAGGTACGAGCAGTACTTC. Translating gives CASSSEGTGRYEQYF.

This clone ranks as medium-sized (0.01 to 0.1%). The chain combines TRBV19 with TRBJ1-1; TRBD1 matches at 7 bases. CDR1 LNHDA and CDR2 SQIVND come from the germline V gene (reference sequence). There are 11 residues in the CDR3. Trimming at V came to 3 bases and at J to 10 bases, leaving 2 bases not matched to a gene. CDR3 bases: TGTGCCAGTAGTATCGGGACAGTAGCTTTCTTT. Its translation is CASSIGTVAFF.

This clone has ten or more counts. The chain couples TRBV11-2 to TRBJ1-6, with D hard to call. Germline CDR1 and CDR2: SGHAT and FQNNGV. The CDR3 covers 13 residues. Between the trimmed V and J ends, which lost 2 bases and 9 bases, there was a span of 8 bases. In DNA form, the CDR3 reads TGTGCCAGCAGCTTAACCCGGGGTTCACCCCTCCACTTT. Translating gives CASSLTRGSPLHF.

V gene TRBV7-9 combines with J gene TRBJ2-1, with 7 bases identical to TRBD2. The germline V gene encodes CDR1 SEHNR and CDR2 FQNEAQ (reference sequence). This CDR3 is 11 amino acids long. The V segment lost 5 bases and the J segment 10 bases; nucleotides outside the gene matches: 2. The CDR3 region has the DNA TGTGCCAGCAGCCAGGGACTAGAGCAGTTCTTC. Translated, it gives CASSQGLEQFF.

The CDR3 DNA follows: TGTGCCAGCAGACCCGCCGGGACAGGGGTAGGTGAGCAGTACGTC. Its translation is CASRPAGTGVGEQYV. This rearrangement joins TRBV28 to TRBJ2-7; 10 bases match TRBD1. The CDR3 is 15 residues long. From germline, CDR1 is MDHEN and CDR2 SYDVKM. J gave up 7 bases and V 6 bases, and 12 bases lay outside the gene matches.

By frequency in the sample, this clone is medium-sized. The rearrangement joins TRBV5-8 to TRBJ1-3; no clear D. This CDR3 has 15 residues. V was shortened by 3 bases and J by 0 bases, with 10 bases between the two germline ends. Germline-derived CDR1 and CDR2 are SGHTS and YDEGEE. CDR3 amino acids: CASSSITYSGNTIYF. For the CDR3, the DNA is TGTGCCAGCAGCTCCATAACATACTCTGGAAACACCATATATTTT.

This clone showed up many times. The V call is TRBV7-9, the J call TRBJ2-1; no firm D call. Trimming left V 4 bases short and J 8 bases short, with 15 bases between. Germline V CDR1 and CDR2: SEHNR, FQNEAQ (reference sequence). The CDR3 extends over 14 amino acids. The CDR3 coding sequence is TGTGCCAGCAGCTATACCCAAACTGACGATGAGCAGTTCTTC. It yields the protein CASSYTQTDDEQFF.

The table lists this clone with a few counts. The chain joins TRBV6-1 to TRBJ2-2, with a weak D call TRBD1 (6 bases). In germline, CDR1 is MNHNS, CDR2 SASEGT. V dropped 7 bases and J dropped 3 bases, with 15 bases sitting between them. This CDR3 spans 15 amino acids. The DNA for the CDR3 is TGTGCCAGCAACCTACACAGGGATTACACCGGGGAGCTGTTTTTT. This translates into CASNLHRDYTGELFF.

This clone appeared a few times. This chain joins TRBV5-1 and TRBJ1-2; a weak D match, TRBD1 (6 bases). This CDR3 contains 15 residues. The germline V gene has CDR1 SGHRS and CDR2 YFSETQ. V shed 3 bases and J shed 2 bases, with 14 bases lying between them. In DNA form, the CDR3 reads TGCGCCAGCAGCTCGGTACAGGGTACCAACTATGGCTACACCTTC. Protein: CASSSVQGTNYGYTF.

By its share, this clone is medium-sized. This chain links TRBV20-1 with TRBJ2-1; D gene uncertain. Looked up from germline, CDR1 is DFQATT and CDR2 is SNEGSKA (reference sequence). This CDR3 is 14 amino acids long. V was cut by 1 base and J by 7 bases, with 14 bases left in between. The CDR3 nucleotides are TGCAGTGCTAGAGTTGGATCTCTTCTGAATGAGCAGTTCTTC. The encoded protein is CSARVGSLLNEQFF.

This chain links TRBV20-1 with TRBJ2-7, with 9 bases matching TRBD2. V lost 6 bases and J lost 6; bases outside the gene matches: 3. CDR1 and CDR2 (germline): DFQATT, SNEGSKA (reference sequence). The CDR3 has 11 amino acids. The CDR3 sequence is CSAAAGGEQYV. The CDR3 DNA sequence: TGCAGTGCCGCAGCGGGGGGCGAGCAGTACGTC.

This clone was counted a few times. This sequence joins TRBV28 and TRBJ2-7; D unresolved. V was cut by 2 bases and J by 6 bases, with 14 bases left in between. This CDR3 spans 14 amino acids. In germline, CDR1 is MDHEN, CDR2 SYDVKM. The CDR3 spells CASSLVRPLGEQYF. CDR3 DNA sequence: TGTGCCAGCAGTTTAGTAAGGCCCCTGGGCGAGCAGTACTTC.

This clone was detected many times. Given a much more abundant clone one base away, this may be a read error. Other DNA variants within this sample encode the same CDR3. The chain has TRBV7-9 and TRBJ1-1; tentatively, D is TRBD1 (6 bases). The germline gives CDR1 SEHNR, CDR2 FQNEAQ (reference sequence). There are 14 residues in the CDR3. CDR3 in DNA: TGTGCCAGCAGCTTCCATCGGGACAACACCGAAGCTTTCTTT. As protein: CASSFHRDNTEAFF.

The chain recombines TRBV28 with TRBJ1-6; maybe TRBD1 (5 bases). The V gene lost 2 bases and the J gene lost 7 bases, with 15 bases spanning the gap. Germline lookup yields CDR1 MDHEN and CDR2 SYDVKM. This CDR3 spans 16 amino acids. In nucleotides, the CDR3 is TGTGCCAGCAGTTTAGATCCGGACACCCGGAATTCACCCCTCCACTTT. Amino acid sequence: CASSLDPDTRNSPLHF.

This clone was seen repeatedly, ten times or more. This sequence joins TRBV6-1 and TRBJ2-7; tentatively, D is TRBD1 (5 bases). Germline-derived CDR1 and CDR2 are MNHNS and SASEGT. V shed 6 bases and J shed 2 bases, with 14 bases lying between them. This CDR3 is built from 14 residues. CDR3 loop: CASRPGTGTYEQYV. DNA for the CDR3: TGTGCCAGCAGGCCTGGAACAGGAACCTACGAGCAGTACGTC.

This clone was seen a handful of times. This chain's CDR3 is CASSAQGFNYGYTF. CDR3 bases: TGTGCCAGCAGTGCACAGGGATTTAACTATGGCTACACCTTC. This chain uses TRBV28 with TRBJ1-2, with a possible D match to TRBD1 (6 bases). This CDR3 is 14 amino acids long. Trimming removed 5 bases at V and 1 base at J, with 11 bases between. Germline loops: CDR1 MDHEN, CDR2 SYDVKM.